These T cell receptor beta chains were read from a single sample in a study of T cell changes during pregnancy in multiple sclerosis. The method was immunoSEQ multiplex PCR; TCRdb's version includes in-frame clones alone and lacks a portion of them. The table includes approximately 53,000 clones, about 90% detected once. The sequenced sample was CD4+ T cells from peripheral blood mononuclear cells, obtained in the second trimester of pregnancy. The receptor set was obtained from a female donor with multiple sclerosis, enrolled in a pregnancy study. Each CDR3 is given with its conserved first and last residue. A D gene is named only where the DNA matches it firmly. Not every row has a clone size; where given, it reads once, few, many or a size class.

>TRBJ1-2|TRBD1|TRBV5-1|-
CASSSGTALYGYTF
TGCGCCAGCAGCTCCGGGACAGCCTTATATGGCTACACCTTC
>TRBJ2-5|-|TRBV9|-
CASSVAGARETQYF
TGTGCCAGCAGCGTAGCAGGGGCGCGCGAGACCCAGTACTTC
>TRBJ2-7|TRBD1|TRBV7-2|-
CASRFRDRSSYEQYF
TGTGCCAGCAGATTCCGGGACAGAAGCTCCTACGAGCAGTACTTC
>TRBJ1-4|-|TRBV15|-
CATSIGLQGSGKLFF
TGTGCCACCAGCATTGGGTTGCAGGGGAGTGGAAAACTGTTTTTT
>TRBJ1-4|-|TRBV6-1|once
CASSQTGQEKLFF
TGTGCCAGCAGCCAGACCGGACAGGAAAAACTGTTTTTT
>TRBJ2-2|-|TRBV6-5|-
CASSYFLPNTGELFF
TGTGCCAGCAGTTACTTCCTACCTAACACCGGGGAGCTGTTTTTT
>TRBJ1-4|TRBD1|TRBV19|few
CASRGQSGEKLFF
TGTGCCAGTAGGGGACAGAGCGGTGAAAAACTGTTTTTT
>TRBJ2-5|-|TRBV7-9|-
CASSLGQDLAQETQYF
TGTGCCAGCAGCTTAGGCCAGGATCTAGCCCAAGAGACCCAGTACTTC
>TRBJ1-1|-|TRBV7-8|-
CASSLDLTEAFF
TGTGCCAGCAGCTTAGATCTCACTGAAGCTTTCTTT
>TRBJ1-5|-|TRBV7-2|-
CASGGHPGGQPQHF
TGTGCCAGCGGGGGACACCCGGGGGGTCAGCCCCAGCATTTT
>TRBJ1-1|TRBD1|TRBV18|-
CASSPLRDSNTEAFF
TGTGCCAGCTCACCACTAAGGGACAGCAACACTGAAGCTTTCTTT
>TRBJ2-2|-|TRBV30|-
CAWSKGVTGELFF
TGTGCCTGGAGTAAGGGGGTCACCGGGGAGCTGTTTTTT
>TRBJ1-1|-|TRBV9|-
CASSVGGMNTEAFF
TGTGCCAGCAGCGTAGGGGGCATGAACACTGAAGCTTTCTTT
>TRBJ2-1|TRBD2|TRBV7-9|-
CASSLGLGGRANEQFF
TGTGCCAGCAGCTTAGGGCTGGGCGGGAGAGCGAATGAGCAGTTCTTC
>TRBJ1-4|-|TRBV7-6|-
CASSLGQRNEKLFF
TGTGCCAGCAGCTTAGGACAGAGGAATGAAAAACTGTTTTTT
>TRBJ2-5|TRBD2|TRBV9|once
CASSAQGGMSRFGTQYF
TGTGCCAGCAGTGCTCAGGGAGGGATGTCGCGGTTTGGGACCCAGTACTTC
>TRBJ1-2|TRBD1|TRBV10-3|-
CAIAGQGDEDYGYTF
TGTGCCATCGCCGGACAGGGGGACGAGGACTATGGCTACACCTTC